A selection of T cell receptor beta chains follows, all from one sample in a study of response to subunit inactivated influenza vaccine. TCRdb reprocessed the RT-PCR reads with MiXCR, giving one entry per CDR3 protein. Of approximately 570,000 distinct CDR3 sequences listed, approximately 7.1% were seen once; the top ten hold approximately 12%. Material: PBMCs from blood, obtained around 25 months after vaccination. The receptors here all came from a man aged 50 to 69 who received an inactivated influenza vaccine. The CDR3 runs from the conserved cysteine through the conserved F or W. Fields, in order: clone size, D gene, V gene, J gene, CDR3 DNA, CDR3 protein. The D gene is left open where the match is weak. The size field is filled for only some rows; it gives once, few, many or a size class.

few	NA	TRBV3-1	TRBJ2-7	TGTGCCAGCAGCCAGGGGGACACTTCGTTGACGTCCTACGAGCAGTACTTC	CASSQGDTSLTSYEQYF
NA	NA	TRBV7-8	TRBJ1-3	TGTGCCAGCAGCTTAACCGGGGGGCGGCAGGCTGGAAACACCATATATTTT	CASSLTGGRQAGNTIYF
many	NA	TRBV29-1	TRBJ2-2	TGCAGCGTTGACGCGGGGAACACCGGGGAGCTGTTTTTT	CSVDAGNTGELFF
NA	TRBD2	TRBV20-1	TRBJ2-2	TGCAGTGCTGACACGGGGGGGCCGACCGGGGAGCTGTTTTTT	CSADTGGPTGELFF
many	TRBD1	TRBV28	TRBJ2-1	TGTGCCAGCAGTGGACAGGGGCATGAGCAGTTCTTC	CASSGQGHEQFF
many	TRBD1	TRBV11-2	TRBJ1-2	TGTGCCAGCAGCTATATGGGGTGGCGACAGGGCCTTTCCGGCTATGGCTACACCTTC	CASSYMGWRQGLSGYGYTF
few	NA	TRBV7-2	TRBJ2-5	TGTGCCAGCAGCTTAGCACTTTCACAGATCCAAGAGACCCAGTACTTC	CASSLALSQIQETQYF
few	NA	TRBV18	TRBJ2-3	TGTGCCAGCTCACCACTCCAGGGGGGTTTGTCTCAAGATACGCAGTATTTT	CASSPLQGGLSQDTQYF
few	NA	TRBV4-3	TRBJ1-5	TGCGCCAGCAGCCTCCGCCGGCAGGCAAATCAGCCCCAGCATTTT	CASSLRRQANQPQHF
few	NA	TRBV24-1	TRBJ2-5	TGTGCCACCAGTGGGACCGGGACACTTCAAGAGACCCAGTACTTC	CATSGTGTLQETQYF
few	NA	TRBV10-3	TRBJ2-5	TGTGCCATCAGTGCCACGAACTACGAGTACCAAGAGACCCAGTACTTC	CAISATNYEYQETQYF
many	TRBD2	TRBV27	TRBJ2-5	TGTGCCAGCGCCTTACGAATGGCGGGGGGCGAAGAGACCCAGTACTTC	CASALRMAGGEETQYF
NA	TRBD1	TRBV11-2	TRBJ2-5	TGTGCCAGCAGCTCAAGATTTAGGACAGGGGTAACAGAGACCCAGTACTTC	CASSSRFRTGVTETQYF
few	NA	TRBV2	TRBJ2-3	TGTGCCAGCCTCGCGGATACGCAGTATTTT	CASLADTQYF
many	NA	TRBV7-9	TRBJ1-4	TGTGCCAGCGATTTTGCAACTAATGAAAAACTGTTTTTT	CASDFATNEKLFF
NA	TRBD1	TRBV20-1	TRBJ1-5	TGCAGTGCTAGGGTGGGACAGGGGCCGCCATTTCCCCAGCATTTT	CSARVGQGPPFPQHF
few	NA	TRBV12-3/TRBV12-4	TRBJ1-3	TGTGCCAGCAGTTGGGGGGAGGGGCTCGGAAACACCATATATTTT	CASSWGEGLGNTIYF
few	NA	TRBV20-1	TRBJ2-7	TGCAGTGCTCCTTTTCGGGGGCTAACCTACGAGCAGTACTTC	CSAPFRGLTYEQYF
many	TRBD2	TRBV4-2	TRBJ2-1	TGTGCCAGCAGCCACCCGGGAGGGGGGCATGAGCAGTTCTTC	CASSHPGGGHEQFF
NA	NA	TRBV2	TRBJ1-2	TGTGCCAGCAGAGCACATGGGGCCACTAACTATGGCTACACCTTC	CASRAHGATNYGYTF
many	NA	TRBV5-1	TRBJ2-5	TGCGCCAGCAGCTACCCAGGGAACCAAGAGACCCAGTACTTC	CASSYPGNQETQYF
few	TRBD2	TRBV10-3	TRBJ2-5	TGTGCCATCAGTGAATTAGCGGGAGGAGGGGAGACCCAGTACTTC	CAISELAGGGETQYF
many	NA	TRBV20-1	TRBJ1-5	TGCAGTGTGGTGGGGCCTTTAAGTCAGCCCCAGCATTTT	CSVVGPLSQPQHF